Sequencing of this T cell receptor beta chain was carried out in a study of OX40 agonist ivuxolimab in advanced cancers. Study outcomes and limitations: Within 6 weeks, CD4+ and CD8+ blood T cells expanded clonally at 0.1 to 3.0 mg/kg. There were, on average, more expanded clones in CD8+ T cells than in CD4+.

This table comes from immunoSEQ multiplex PCR, and its TCRdb copy is limited to in-frame clones, with some not included. The sample has over 70,000 clones, 70% to 90% seen once. The CDR3 is made up of 13 amino acids. After removal of 2 bases from V and 6 bases from J, the junction contained 2 bases not matched to a gene. In the case of this clone: Its specificity is unknown.

This receptor was taken from an adult with an advanced solid tumor such as melanoma, head and neck, liver or kidney cancer. The specimen was CD4+ or CD8+ T cells sorted from blood, collected in a trial of the OX40 agonist ivuxolimab. The genes are TRBV5-7 and TRBJ2-7; 10 positions match TRBD1. TRBV5-7 is designated an ORF whose function remains uncertain. Written as DNA, the CDR3 is TGTGCCAGCAGCTTTGGGACAGGGGCCGAGCAGTACTTC. Its protein product is CASSFGTGAEQYF.